This is a list of T cell receptor beta chains from one sample in a study of T cell clusters in autoimmune cytopenias. TCRdb re-called the multiplex PCR reads and catalogs CDR3 proteins one per entry, DNA excluded. The sample table includes approximately 11,000 distinct CDR3 sequences. These same data were also listed under a study on T cell repertoires in aging, cancer and after chemotherapy.

Sequences were obtained from peripheral blood. Source of these receptors: a human donor in good health. Both conserved end residues are part of each CDR3. Fields, in order: V gene, J gene, clone size, CDR3 protein. A row's size may be missing; if present it is once, few, many or a size class.

v_call: TRBV28; j_call: TRBJ2-3; clone_size: .; cdr3_aa: CASSSPIRLDGGTDTQYF
v_call: TRBV29-1; j_call: TRBJ2-6; clone_size: medium-sized; cdr3_aa: CSVSLGTSGANVLTF
v_call: TRBV9; j_call: TRBJ2-4; clone_size: .; cdr3_aa: CASSTRPGKNIQYF
v_call: TRBV5-6; j_call: TRBJ2-7; clone_size: .; cdr3_aa: CASSFLESPRYEQYF
v_call: TRBV10-3; j_call: TRBJ1-2; clone_size: medium-sized; cdr3_aa: CAISESEVNYGYTF
v_call: TRBV5-6; j_call: TRBJ1-5; clone_size: .; cdr3_aa: CASSLGTGNFQPQHF
v_call: TRBV12-3/TRBV12-4; j_call: TRBJ2-7; clone_size: .; cdr3_aa: CASRANSMSEQYF
v_call: TRBV12-3/TRBV12-4; j_call: TRBJ2-7; clone_size: .; cdr3_aa: CASSYRDRGHEQYF
v_call: TRBV6-5; j_call: TRBJ2-7; clone_size: medium-sized; cdr3_aa: CASSYREEQYF
v_call: TRBV6-5; j_call: TRBJ2-1; clone_size: .; cdr3_aa: CASRGLSSTLHEQFF
v_call: TRBV6-5; j_call: TRBJ1-3; clone_size: medium-sized; cdr3_aa: CASSSLNTIYF
v_call: TRBV15; j_call: TRBJ1-2; clone_size: medium-sized; cdr3_aa: CATSRDRGDYGYTF
v_call: TRBV5-6; j_call: TRBJ1-1; clone_size: .; cdr3_aa: CASSLSGTGAEAFF
v_call: TRBV30; j_call: TRBJ1-2; clone_size: medium-sized; cdr3_aa: CAWNPQGAGGYTF
v_call: TRBV7-9; j_call: TRBJ2-1; clone_size: .; cdr3_aa: CASSLNFWRGVGANEQFF
v_call: TRBV7-9; j_call: TRBJ2-7; clone_size: medium-sized; cdr3_aa: CASSLYAGQGYEQYF
v_call: TRBV7-9; j_call: TRBJ2-3; clone_size: .; cdr3_aa: CASSPRTDTQYF
v_call: TRBV6-6; j_call: TRBJ1-1; clone_size: .; cdr3_aa: CASSSGGNTEAFF
v_call: TRBV14; j_call: TRBJ2-1; clone_size: .; cdr3_aa: CASSQDISGGVNNEQFF
v_call: TRBV10-1; j_call: TRBJ2-6; clone_size: .; cdr3_aa: CASSERAGKKSGANVLTF
v_call: TRBV7-2; j_call: TRBJ2-5; clone_size: medium-sized; cdr3_aa: CASSPRGGETQYF
v_call: TRBV7-9; j_call: TRBJ1-4; clone_size: .; cdr3_aa: CASSQSPDEKLFF
v_call: TRBV7-2; j_call: TRBJ1-2; clone_size: medium-sized; cdr3_aa: CASSLGYSYIYGYTF
v_call: TRBV7-9; j_call: TRBJ2-5; clone_size: .; cdr3_aa: CASSLSGGGRETQYF
v_call: TRBV30; j_call: TRBJ1-2; clone_size: medium-sized; cdr3_aa: CAWRRQSNYGYTF
v_call: TRBV4-2; j_call: TRBJ1-3; clone_size: .; cdr3_aa: CASSQGQGARGRNTIYF
v_call: TRBV11-2; j_call: TRBJ2-3; clone_size: .; cdr3_aa: CASRTQGGTDTQYF
v_call: TRBV24-1; j_call: TRBJ2-3; clone_size: .; cdr3_aa: CATSQGGASRATQYF
v_call: TRBV10-3; j_call: TRBJ2-7; clone_size: medium-sized; cdr3_aa: CAIRMDRGRREQYF
v_call: TRBV6-2/TRBV6-3; j_call: TRBJ2-7; clone_size: .; cdr3_aa: CASRDRDPNGHEQYF
v_call: TRBV30; j_call: TRBJ2-7; clone_size: medium-sized; cdr3_aa: CAWMRQGTSPEQYF
v_call: TRBV5-4; j_call: TRBJ2-1; clone_size: .; cdr3_aa: CASSFFGGLANEQFF
v_call: TRBV4-3; j_call: TRBJ2-7; clone_size: .; cdr3_aa: CASSQDGTSGGAEQYF
v_call: TRBV30; j_call: TRBJ1-5; clone_size: .; cdr3_aa: CAWSQQGDQPQHF
v_call: TRBV4-3; j_call: TRBJ1-6; clone_size: .; cdr3_aa: CASSQDQAFISPLHF
v_call: TRBV19; j_call: TRBJ1-3; clone_size: medium-sized; cdr3_aa: CASSPQNGNTIYF
v_call: TRBV20-1; j_call: TRBJ1-2; clone_size: medium-sized; cdr3_aa: CSASFPADPNYGYTF
v_call: TRBV29-1; j_call: TRBJ1-2; clone_size: medium-sized; cdr3_aa: CSVGTPGSYGYTF
v_call: TRBV19; j_call: TRBJ2-3; clone_size: medium-sized; cdr3_aa: CASSIIGTDTQYF
v_call: TRBV4-3; j_call: TRBJ2-2; clone_size: .; cdr3_aa: CASSQVGDTLNTGELFF
v_call: TRBV7-2; j_call: TRBJ2-4; clone_size: .; cdr3_aa: CASSPPPYRAGAKNIQYF
v_call: TRBV7-6; j_call: TRBJ2-1; clone_size: .; cdr3_aa: CASSLAVGAYNEQFF
v_call: TRBV6-1; j_call: TRBJ1-2; clone_size: .; cdr3_aa: CASSEEAGANYGYTF
v_call: TRBV12-3/TRBV12-4; j_call: TRBJ2-7; clone_size: .; cdr3_aa: CASSPRGLSNEQYF